These 10 T cell receptor beta chains came from one sample sequenced in a study of control samples from healthy donors and cancer patients. The protocol was immunoSEQ multiplex PCR, while the TCRdb copy is restricted to in-frame clones and leaves out a portion. Here the sample spans some 220,000 clones, around 94% being singletons. The sample comprised blood. The origin of the receptors is a man between 50 and 59 years old in good health.

The rearrangement uses TRBV6-1 and TRBJ2-4; possible D gene TRBD2, 6 bases. Germline values: CDR1 MNHNS, CDR2 SASEGT. Trimming removed 1 base at V and 8 bases at J, with 15 bases between. The CDR3 sequence is 15 residues long. CDR3 sequence (DNA): TGTGCCAGCAGTGAAGGTGTGGGGGGTGCGGACATTCAGTACTTC. This translates into CASSEGVGGADIQYF.

The V call is TRBV25-1, the J call TRBJ2-7, with unresolved D. The germline V gene has CDR1 MGHDK and CDR2 SYGVNS. Trimming removed 1 base at V and 6 bases at J, with 7 bases between. CDR3 size: 12 residues. CDR3: CASSEWPGEQYV. CDR3 DNA: TGTGCCAGCAGTGAATGGCCAGGCGAGCAGTACGTC.

The rearrangement joins TRBV5-4 to TRBJ1-6; D is undetermined. The CDR3 runs to 13 residues. The V and J ends lost 4 bases and 12 bases respectively, with 14 bases between them. CDR1 and CDR2 (germline): SGHNT, YYREEE (reference sequence). CDR3 amino acids: CASSPDGRQPLHF. The CDR3 DNA is TGTGCCAGCAGCCCCGACGGCCGTCAACCCCTCCACTTT.

Concerning this clone itself: The same CDR3 is also encoded by other DNA sequences in this sample. The V and J genes are TRBV18 and TRBJ2-3; D is undetermined. V was pared by 3 bases and J by 2 bases, with 6 bases between. The CDR3 loop spans 13 amino acids. Germline lookup yields CDR1 KGHSH and CDR2 LQKENI. The CDR3 DNA follows: TGTGCCAGCTCACCCCCCTCCACAGATACGCAGTATTTT. It yields the protein CASSPPSTDTQYF.

The chain employs TRBV10-2 and TRBJ1-2; 7 nucleotides align to TRBD1. The CDR3 is 15 residues long. Germline CDR1 is WSHSY and CDR2 is SAAADI. The ends lost 5 bases at V and 5 bases at J; junction bases unmatched: 11. The CDR3 DNA reads TGCGCCAGCAGTTTCCGTGGAGGGGGCCAGTATGGCTACACCTTC. Protein product: CASSFRGGGQYGYTF.

The chain is built from TRBV19 and TRBJ2-5; D might be TRBD2 (5 bases). The germline V and J ends were trimmed by 4 bases and 1 base, with 16 bases remaining between them. Germline V gene sequence: CDR1 LNHDA, CDR2 SQIVND (reference sequence). This CDR3 has 16 amino acids. The CDR3 loop is CASSTSQGRGQETQYF. The CDR3 bases are TGTGCCAGTAGTACATCTCAAGGACGGGGCCAAGAGACCCAGTACTTC.

The chain joins TRBV5-4 to TRBJ1-2, with TRBD1 matching 8 bases. Trimming cost V 2 bases and J 4 bases; bases outside gene matches: 4. The CDR3 is 14 amino acids. Germline V gene sequence: CDR1 SGHNT, CDR2 YYREEE (reference sequence). This CDR3 reads CASSLQGGRYGYTF. CDR3 nucleotide sequence: TGTGCCAGCAGCTTACAGGGGGGCCGCTATGGCTACACCTTC.

The gene calls are TRBV6-5 and TRBJ2-2; no firm D call. The germline V and J ends were trimmed by 9 bases and 6 bases, with 8 bases remaining between them. Germline V CDR1 and CDR2: MNHEY, SVGAGI. The CDR3 runs 11 residues. The CDR3, as DNA: TGTGCCAGAAGGCCCCCCGGGGAGCTGTTTTTT. Amino acid sequence: CARRPPGELFF.

This chain links TRBV18 with TRBJ2-5; D is unresolved. Trimming cost V 2 bases and J 1 base, with 11 bases left between them. The CDR3 runs to 15 residues. Germline CDR1 KGHSH, CDR2 LQKENI. In DNA form, the CDR3 reads TGTGCCAGCTCACCATTACGGATGATCCAAGAGACCCAGTACTTC. The encoded protein is CASSPLRMIQETQYF. The whole variable domain, filled in from reference TRBV18 and TRBJ2-5, reads NAGVMQNPRHLVRRRGQEARLRCSPMKGHSHVYWYRQLPEEGLKFMVYLQKENIIDESGMPKERFSAEFPKEGPSILRIQQVVRGDSAAYFCASSPLRMIQETQYFGPGTRLLVL.

This chain links TRBV2 with TRBJ2-5; no definite D call. V lost 3 bases and J lost 2, with 4 bases in between. Germline assignment: CDR1 SNHLY and CDR2 FYNNEI. CDR3 length: 12 amino acids. CDR3 bases: TGTGCCAGCAGTGACTCACAAGAGACCCAGTACTTC. As protein: CASSDSQETQYF.